This T cell receptor beta chain comes out of a study of blood T cell repertoires in COVID-19 (dated by TCRdb to between 2020 and 2021). In the study overall: Samples from collaborators originated in the United States, Italy and Spain and spanned both the acute and convalescent phases of COVID-19. The prospective study material was composed of cDNA or gDNA derived from T cells, B-cell-depleted T cells, or PBMCs. Deeply sampled blood TCRbeta repertoires from subjects exposed to, actively infected with, or recovered from COVID-19 were included in the dataset. The repertoires were released in a freely available public database intended as a resource for research on the immune response to SARS-CoV-2. The samples were drawn from two sources: the first 160 participants of the ongoing ImmuneRACE study, and fewer than 1,500 subjects contributed by 6 global collaborators. Nearly every sample came with metadata listing a de-identified subject ID, COVID-19 status, age in years and sex. Where HLA class I and class II types were available, the types were taken from metadata supplied by the sample provider, not from assay-based typing. Study-wide conclusions, independent of this receptor: Clinical and demographic metadata were provided uncurated, with the amount varying by source and participant.

TCRbeta CDR3 regions were amplified from genomic DNA by means of the immunoSEQ Assay, a bias-controlled multiplex PCR. The original pipeline was this. The number of nucleated cells in each sample was estimated from the amplification of reference gene primers within the assay. To quantify the absolute abundance of each unique TCRbeta CDR3 rearrangement, sequence reads were collapsed and filtered. For each sample, productive Simpson clonality was calculated as the square root of Simpson's diversity index over productive rearrangements. TCRdb mirrors the immuneACCESS table, restricted to in-frame sequences. Some clones are absent from its copies; in checked studies, under half trace to an unresolved V gene, and the reason for the others is unknown. From that table come the V and J calls and clone size; the DNA was used to work out D and trimming. The sample yields roughly 200,000 clones; approximately 83% were counted once. Approximately 4.8% of the sample belongs to the ten largest clones.

V and J lose 1 base and 15 bases, and a span of 13 bases separates them. Reading from cysteine to phenylalanine, the CDR3 counts 12 amino acids. The kept DNA is CDR3 alone, 36 bases in frame from the first base. As to this clone: The antigen this receptor binds is unknown. No base quality information exists; no much larger clone differs at one position.

Collaborating institutions collected whole blood in K2EDTA tubes following their own protocols. For TCRbeta analysis, collaborators shipped samples as frozen whole blood, isolated PBMCs, or DNA extracted from either of those sample types. Rearrangement joined TRBV12-3 or TRBV12-4 to TRBJ2-1; the D gene is perhaps TRBD1, from 6 matching bases. The specimen was peripheral blood. This clonotype was obtained from a middle-aged man with active or convalescent COVID-19. The sequenced DNA: TGTGCCAGCAGTTTAGTTCAGGGGCATGCGTTCTTC. This translates into CASSLVQGHAFF.